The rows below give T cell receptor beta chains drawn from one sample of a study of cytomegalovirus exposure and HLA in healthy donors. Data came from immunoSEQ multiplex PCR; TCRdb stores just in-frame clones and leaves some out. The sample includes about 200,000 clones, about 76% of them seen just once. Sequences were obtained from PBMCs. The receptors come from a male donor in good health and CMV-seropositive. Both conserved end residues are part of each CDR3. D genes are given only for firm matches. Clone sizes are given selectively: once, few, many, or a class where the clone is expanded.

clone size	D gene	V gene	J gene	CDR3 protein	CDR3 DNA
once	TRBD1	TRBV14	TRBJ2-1	CASSPGTGIYNEQFF	TGTGCCAGCAGCCCGGGGACAGGGATTTACAATGAGCAGTTCTTC
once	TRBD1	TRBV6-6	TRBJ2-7	CASAGQGAHEQYF	TGTGCCAGTGCGGGACAGGGGGCTCACGAGCAGTACTTC
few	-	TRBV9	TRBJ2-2	CASSGHSGDTGELFF	TGTGCCAGCAGCGGACATTCAGGGGACACCGGGGAGCTGTTTTTT
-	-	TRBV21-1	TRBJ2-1	CASSCWRDSLLPGGPLSYNEQFF	TGTGCCAGCAGCTGTTGGAGGGACAGCCTTCTACCGGGAGGGCCTTTGAGCTACAATGAGCAGTTCTTC
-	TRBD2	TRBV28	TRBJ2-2	CASSLGLAGTGELFF	TGTGCCAGCAGCCTTGGACTAGCGGGAACCGGGGAGCTGTTTTTT
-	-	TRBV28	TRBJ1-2	CASSFSVRGYTF	TGTGCCAGCAGTTTTTCCGTGCGTGGCTACACCTTC
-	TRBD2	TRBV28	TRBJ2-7	CASSYSVAGIYEQYF	TGTGCCAGCAGTTATTCGGTAGCGGGGATCTACGAGCAGTACTTC
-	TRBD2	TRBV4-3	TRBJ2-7	CASSQIGGLAGVYEQYF	TGCGCCAGCAGCCAAATCGGGGGCCTAGCGGGAGTCTACGAGCAGTACTTC
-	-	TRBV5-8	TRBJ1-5	CASSFTGTLRGNQPQHF	TGTGCCAGCAGCTTCACCGGGACACTCAGGGGCAATCAGCCCCAGCATTTT
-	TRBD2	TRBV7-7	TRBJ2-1	CASSVGLGWNNEQFF	TGTGCCAGCAGCGTCGGACTAGGGTGGAACAATGAGCAGTTCTTC
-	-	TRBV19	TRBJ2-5	CASSVRGVQETQYF	TGTGCCAGTAGTGTAAGGGGCGTACAAGAGACCCAGTACTTC
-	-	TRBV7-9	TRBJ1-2	CASSAALPGGYTF	TGTGCCAGCAGCGCTGCTCTGCCGGGTGGCTACACCTTC
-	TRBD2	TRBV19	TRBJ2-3	CASSISPGGRSIDTQYF	TGTGCCAGTAGTATCTCCCCGGGGGGGCGATCTATAGATACGCAGTATTTT